This paragraph reports one T cell receptor beta chain. Its antigen is still unknown. This specimen comes from a study of CD8 T cells in ankylosing spondylitis. General observations from the study: Clones linked with disease were CD8+ and fairly uncommon in the peripheral blood. Blood from ankylosing spondylitis patients appeared to carry a characteristic roughly 8-variant TCR beta motif.

A quantitative 5'-RACE method, one with molecular barcodes, was used to make TCR beta libraries. MiXCR was run by TCRdb on the 5' RACE reads, yielding one entry per CDR3 protein. The sample shows some 840,000 distinct CDR3 sequences, approximately 10% of them seen only once. Material for sequencing was blood, either unsorted or a sorted T cell fraction (not recorded which). The clonotype was recovered from a male donor with ankylosing spondylitis.

The CDR3 is CSADTGGGANVLTF. For the CDR3, the DNA is TGCAGTGCGGATACGGGGGGAGGGGCCAACGTCCTGACTTTC. J is TRBJ2-6 and V is TRBV20-1; 7 bases line up with TRBD2. The junction had 6 bases not matched to a gene; V was cut back by 6 bases and J by 4 bases. Germline values: CDR1 DFQATT, CDR2 SNEGSKA (reference sequence). The CDR3 totals 14 residues.